One sample yielded the 31 T cell receptor beta chains listed below, sequenced in a study of CD4 T cells in relation to SARS-CoV-2 and coronaviruses. Their antigen targets remain unknown. Using immunoSEQ multiplex PCR, the repertoire was profiled, and TCRdb retains in-frame clones only, with some absent. Among 20,000 or so clones listed, around four fifths were seen once. Before the COVID-19 pandemic, during about 2011-2019, CD4+ T cells were taken from unexposed donors. Isolation of CD4+ T cells took place after approximately eleven days in culture. What was sequenced was CD4+ T cells from PBMCs, cultured in vitro. These TCRs come from a human donor in good health.

The chain is built from TRBV9 and TRBJ1-1, with TRBD1 as a possible D gene (6 bases). Trimming pared 4 bases from V and 4 bases from J, leaving 14 bases between. Germline assignment: CDR1 SGDLS and CDR2 YYNGEE. CDR3 length: 14 residues. CDR3 sequence: CASSPWTASTEAFF. In nucleotides, the CDR3 is TGTGCCAGCAGCCCTTGGACAGCTAGCACTGAAGCTTTCTTT.

The genes are TRBV6-6 and TRBJ2-2, with 7 bases fitting TRBD1. Germline loops: CDR1 MNHNY, CDR2 SVGAGI (reference sequence). CDR3 size: 16 residues. Trimming at V came to 7 bases and at J to 5 bases, leaving 13 bases not matched to a gene. CDR3 loop: CASTYIHRGRTGELFF. The CDR3, as DNA: TGTGCCAGCACCTACATTCACAGGGGTCGGACCGGGGAGCTGTTTTTT.

J is TRBJ2-1 and V is TRBV5-3; 9 nucleotides agree with TRBD2. TRBV5-3 is an open reading frame whose function is uncertain. Germline trimming cut 0 bases from V and 9 bases from J; bases unmatched to any gene: 13. This CDR3 has 17 residues. For the CDR3, the DNA is TGTGCCAGAAGCTTGGGTGTGGAGGCGGGAGGGCCTAGTGAGCAGTTCTTC. Amino acid sequence: CARSLGVEAGGPSEQFF.

The chain uses TRBV30 and TRBJ1-2, with 10 bases lining up with TRBD1. Losses at the gene ends were 4 bases for V and 4 bases for J; bases not matched to a gene: 9. Germline V gene lookup returns CDR1 GTSNPN and CDR2 SVGIG (reference sequence). The CDR3 consists of 15 residues. The CDR3 nucleotides read TGTGCCTGGATATACCGGGACAGGGGATTCTATGGCTACACCTTC. It codes for CAWIYRDRGFYGYTF. Looking up the rest from reference TRBV30 and TRBJ1-2 gives the full variable domain: SQTIHQWPATLVQPVGSPLSLECTVEGTSNPNLYWYRQAAGRGLQLLFYSVGIGQISSEVPQNLSASRPQDRQFILSSKKLLLSDSGFYLCAWIYRDRGFYGYTFGSGTRLTVV.

V gene TRBV19 combines with J gene TRBJ1-1, with D maybe TRBD1 (5 bases). CDR3 length equals 14 residues. Trimming shortened V by 5 bases and J by 6 bases, and 16 bases separated the two germline ends. Germline CDR1 LNHDA, CDR2 SQIVND (reference sequence). CDR3 coding DNA: TGTGCCAGTAGTGCTTCAGGGCTGCGACCTGAAGCTTTCTTT. Translation gives CASSASGLRPEAFF.

This rearrangement joins TRBV18 to TRBJ2-7; D gene ambiguous. The CDR3 length is 13 residues. The germline CDR1 and CDR2 sequences are KGHSH and LQKENI. The V end lost 0 bases, the J end lost 5 bases, and 8 bases lay between the germline ends. In DNA form, the CDR3 reads TGTGCCAGCTCACCACCGTCGTTAGACGAGCAGTACTTC. As protein: CASSPPSLDEQYF.

This clone is a singleton in its sample. The chain is built from TRBV2 and TRBJ1-1; a possible D gene is TRBD1 (6 bases). The CDR3 sequence is 12 residues long. Trimming pared 10 bases from V and 12 bases from J, leaving 21 bases between. CDR1 and CDR2 from the germline V gene are SNHLY and FYNNEI. CDR3 DNA: TGTGCCAACCGTCCGGACAGTCCCGTAACTTTCTTT. Residues: CANRPDSPVTFF.

The chain is built from TRBV7-2 and TRBJ2-5, with D uncertain. The CDR3 covers 13 residues. Trimming removed 5 bases from V and 3 bases from J, with 10 bases in between. CDR1 is SGHTA, CDR2 FQGNSA, per germline. The CDR3 is CASSRRKEETQYF. The CDR3 bases are TGTGCCAGCAGCCGGAGAAAAGAAGAGACCCAGTACTTC.

The V gene is TRBV6-5, the J gene TRBJ1-5; TRBD1 might be the D (5 bases). Germline assignment: CDR1 MNHEY and CDR2 SVGAGI. There are 11 residues in the CDR3. The ends were cut back, 7 bases at V and 7 bases at J, with 8 bases in the middle. CDR3 region: CASTGGQPQHF. The CDR3 DNA reads TGTGCCAGCACGGGGGGACAGCCCCAGCATTTT.

The chain employs TRBV18 and TRBJ2-2; D may be TRBD2 (6 bases). The CDR3 consists of 15 residues. Looked up from germline, CDR1 is KGHSH and CDR2 is LQKENI. V dropped 4 bases and J dropped 1 base, with 10 bases sitting between them. The CDR3 spells CASSLAAGNTGELFF. CDR3 nucleotides: TGTGCCAGCTCACTAGCGGCAGGGAACACCGGGGAGCTGTTTTTT. Variable domain in full (rest from reference TRBV18 and TRBJ2-2): NAGVMQNPRHLVRRRGQEARLRCSPMKGHSHVYWYRQLPEEGLKFMVYLQKENIIDESGMPKERFSAEFPKEGPSILRIQQVVRGDSAAYFCASSLAAGNTGELFFGEGSRLTVL.

V gene TRBV24-1 combines with J gene TRBJ2-2; 8 bases map to TRBD1. Per germline, CDR1 KGHDR and CDR2 SFDVKD. The CDR3 length is 16 residues. The ends lost 4 bases at V and 5 bases at J; junction bases unmatched: 8. For the CDR3, the DNA is TGTGCCACCAGTGAACCCGGCCGGACAGGGACCGGGGAGCTGTTTTTT. Translating it yields CATSEPGRTGTGELFF.

This clone was seen a single time. The chain uses TRBV30 and TRBJ1-2, with D unclear. CDR1 and CDR2 from the germline V gene are GTSNPN and SVGIG (reference sequence). CDR3 length: 14 residues. The V gene lost 0 bases and the J gene lost 4 bases, with 12 bases spanning the gap. The CDR3 sequence: CAWSVLGDPYGYTF. The DNA of the CDR3 is TGTGCCTGGAGTGTACTCGGGGATCCCTATGGCTACACCTTC.

A few counts support this clone. The V call is TRBV11-2, the J call TRBJ1-2; the D is unclear. Deletions cut 5 bases from V and 4 bases from J, with 11 bases between. The V gene's germline CDR1 is SGHAT and CDR2 FQNNGV. The CDR3 sequence is 13 residues long. The CDR3 loop reads CASSPLMSYGYTF. The CDR3 nucleotides read TGTGCCAGCAGCCCTTTAATGTCCTATGGCTACACCTTC.

This clone occurred once. J is TRBJ2-1 and V is TRBV7-9; no definite D call. In germline, CDR1 is SEHNR, CDR2 FQNEAQ (reference sequence). The CDR3 loop spans 13 amino acids. Deletions cut 7 bases from V and 4 bases from J, with 11 bases between. This CDR3 reads CASTPFLYNEQFF. The CDR3 DNA is TGTGCCAGCACTCCGTTTCTATACAATGAGCAGTTCTTC.

This clone has only a few counts. CDR3 nucleotide sequence: TGTGCCAGCTCACCCCTGAGACTAGAACACGAGCAGTACTTC. This translates into CASSPLRLEHEQYF. The J gene is TRBJ2-7, the V gene TRBV18, with D maybe TRBD2 (6 bases). CDR1 is KGHSH, CDR2 LQKENI, per germline. This CDR3 has 14 amino acids. Trimming removed 3 bases from V and 5 bases from J, with 14 bases in between.

J is TRBJ2-2 and V is TRBV9; perhaps TRBD2 as D (6 bases). The CDR3 is made up of 16 amino acids. CDR1 is SGDLS, CDR2 YYNGEE, per germline. The V gene lost 0 bases and the J gene lost 6 bases, with 15 bases spanning the gap. The CDR3 DNA is TGTGCCAGCAGCGTAGTAGGGGTTGGGACTGCCGGGGAGCTGTTTTTT. Translation gives CASSVVGVGTAGELFF.

The chain links TRBV11-2 to TRBJ1-2; D is undetermined. The CDR3 spans 13 residues. The germline CDR1 and CDR2 sequences are SGHAT and FQNNGV. Trimming cost V 1 base and J 6 bases, with 9 bases left between them. DNA of the CDR3: TGTGCCAGCAGCTTAGGTGTGGTTGATGGCTACACCTTC. Translating it yields CASSLGVVDGYTF. The variable domain in full, completed from reference TRBV11-2 and TRBJ1-2, reads EAGVAQSPRYKIIEKRQSVAFWCNPISGHATLYWYQQILGQGPKLLIQFQNNGVVDDSQLPKDRFSAERLKGVDSTLKIQPAKLEDSAVYLCASSLGVVDGYTFGSGTRLTVV.

The chain carries TRBV6-5 and TRBJ2-7, with D possibly matching TRBD1 (7 bases). V lost 5 bases and J 6 bases, leaving 14 bases between the germline ends. The CDR3 sequence is 13 residues long. Germline lookup yields CDR1 MNHEY and CDR2 SVGAGI. CDR3 residues: CASSRQGLGEQYF. The CDR3 coding sequence is TGTGCCAGCAGTAGACAGGGACTGGGCGAGCAGTACTTC.

The chain carries TRBV6-1 and TRBJ2-1; TRBD1 matches 9 bases. CDR1 and CDR2 (germline): MNHNS, SASEGT. Germline trimming cut 3 bases from V and 7 bases from J; bases unmatched to any gene: 10. CDR3 length equals 16 residues. In DNA, the CDR3 is TGTGCCAGCAGTGAGAACCGGGACAGGGCTTCAAATGAGCAGTTCTTC. It is translated as CASSENRDRASNEQFF.

This chain links TRBV3-1 (or the pseudogene TRBV3-2) with TRBJ1-1; weak D call: TRBD1 (6 bases). Trimming shortened V by 4 bases and J by 3 bases, and 18 bases separated the two germline ends. Germline V gene data show CDR1 as LGHDT and CDR2 as YNNKEL (reference sequence). The CDR3 runs 16 residues. The CDR3 loop is CASSRRGAHGYTEAFF. The CDR3 coding sequence is TGTGCCAGCAGCCGCAGGGGCGCCCATGGGTACACTGAAGCTTTCTTT.

The chain carries TRBV19 and TRBJ1-5; perhaps TRBD1 as D (5 bases). Germline V lookup: CDR1 LNHDA, CDR2 SQIVND (reference sequence). V lost 9 bases, J lost 6 bases, and 15 bases lay in between. CDR3 length equals 13 residues. The CDR3 sequence is CASRPGWSQPQHF. The CDR3 DNA sequence: TGTGCCAGCAGACCAGGGTGGAGTCAGCCCCAGCATTTT.

This clone has only one observation. The chain uses TRBV9 and TRBJ2-7; 10 nucleotides line up with TRBD2. Germline V lookup: CDR1 SGDLS, CDR2 YYNGEE. V lost 3 bases and J lost 3; bases outside the gene matches: 9. This CDR3 region has 16 residues. This CDR3 reads CASSAGGTSAFYEQYF. Written as DNA, the CDR3 is TGTGCCAGCAGCGCGGGTGGGACTAGCGCTTTCTACGAGCAGTACTTC.

This chain links TRBV6-5 with TRBJ1-1; D may be TRBD1 (6 bases). The ends were cut back, 6 bases at V and 0 bases at J, with 11 bases in the middle. Germline loops: CDR1 MNHEY, CDR2 SVGAGI. CDR3 length: 14 amino acids. CDR3 sequence: CASSQGHLNTEAFF. In DNA, the CDR3 is TGTGCCAGCAGCCAGGGACATTTGAACACTGAAGCTTTCTTT.

J is TRBJ1-1 and V is TRBV19, with D possibly matching TRBD1 (6 bases). The germline gives CDR1 LNHDA, CDR2 SQIVND (reference sequence). The ends were cut back, 3 bases at V and 1 base at J, with 12 bases in the middle. The CDR3 is 15 amino acids. Here the CDR3 reads CASSITGQTNTEAFF. The CDR3 region has the DNA TGTGCCAGTAGTATCACTGGACAGACGAACACTGAAGCTTTCTTT.

This chain uses TRBV24-1 with TRBJ2-5; 7 bases map to TRBD2. The CDR3 runs to 13 residues. Losses at the gene ends were 2 bases for V and 4 bases for J; bases not matched to a gene: 0. The germline CDR1 and CDR2 sequences are KGHDR and SFDVKD. The DNA of the CDR3 is TGTGCCACCAGTGATTGGGAGGGAGAGACCCAGTACTTC. This sequence encodes CATSDWEGETQYF.

This clone was detected only once. The chain has TRBV20-1 and TRBJ1-5; D remains ambiguous. V was cut by 3 bases and J by 2 bases, with 11 bases left in between. The CDR3 runs to 14 residues. Looked up from germline, CDR1 is DFQATT and CDR2 is SNEGSKA (reference sequence). The DNA for the CDR3 is TGCAGTGCTAGTCCCCAGAGAGGCAATCAGCCCCAGCATTTT. The encoded protein is CSASPQRGNQPQHF.

This clone was observed once. This chain connects TRBV15 to TRBJ2-3; 8 bases agree with TRBD1. Germline V gene sequence: CDR1 LNHNV, CDR2 YYDKDF (reference sequence). The V and J ends lost 3 bases and 4 bases, in that order; junction bases with no gene match: 6. The CDR3 loop spans 15 amino acids. The CDR3 region is CATSSDRGSADTQYF. CDR3 DNA: TGTGCCACCAGCAGTGACAGGGGAAGCGCAGATACGCAGTATTTT.

The CDR3 DNA is TGTGCCTGGCCACTCCGGGAGATTGACGGGGAGCTGTTTTTT. Its translation is CAWPLREIDGELFF. This sequence joins TRBV30 and TRBJ2-2; D perhaps matches TRBD2 (6 bases). From germline, CDR1 is GTSNPN and CDR2 SVGIG (reference sequence). Trimming took off 5 bases at V and 7 bases at J, with 17 bases between the two ends. There are 14 residues in the CDR3.

The V call is TRBV6-5, the J call TRBJ2-7; 7 nucleotides agree with TRBD2. The CDR3 contains 14 residues. Losses at the gene ends were 2 bases for V and 1 base for J; bases not matched to a gene: 2. CDR1 and CDR2 (germline): MNHEY, SVGAGI. The DNA of the CDR3 is TGTGCCAGCAGTTACGGACTAGGATCCTACGAGCAGTACTTC. It yields the protein CASSYGLGSYEQYF.

This CDR3 is CASSAGYWGTGELFF. The CDR3 DNA reads TGCGCCAGCAGCGCCGGGTATTGGGGCACCGGGGAGCTGTTTTTT. This chain connects TRBV5-1 to TRBJ2-2; the D is unclear. The CDR3 covers 15 residues. The germline CDR1 and CDR2 sequences are SGHRS and YFSETQ. V was shortened by 4 bases and J by 4 bases, with 14 bases between the two germline ends.

The CDR3 DNA reads TGTGCCAGCAGCTTGATCGGATACGAGCAGTACTTC. Translation: CASSLIGYEQYF. The chain links TRBV7-9 to TRBJ2-7; D is uncertain. The CDR3 contains 12 residues. V gave up 3 bases and J gave up 4 bases, with 7 bases separating them. CDR1 and CDR2 from the germline V gene are SEHNR and FQNEAQ (reference sequence).